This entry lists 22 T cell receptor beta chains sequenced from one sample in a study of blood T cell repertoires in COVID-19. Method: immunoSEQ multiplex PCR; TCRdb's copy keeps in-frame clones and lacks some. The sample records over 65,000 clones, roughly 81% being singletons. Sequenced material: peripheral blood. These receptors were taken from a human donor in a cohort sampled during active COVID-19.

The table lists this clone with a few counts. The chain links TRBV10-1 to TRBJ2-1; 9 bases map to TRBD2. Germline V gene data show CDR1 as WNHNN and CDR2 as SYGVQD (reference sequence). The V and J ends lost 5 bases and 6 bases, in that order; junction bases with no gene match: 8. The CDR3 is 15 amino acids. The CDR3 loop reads CASSSQTSGPNEQFF. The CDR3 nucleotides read TGCGCCAGCAGTTCCCAGACTAGCGGACCCAATGAGCAGTTCTTC.

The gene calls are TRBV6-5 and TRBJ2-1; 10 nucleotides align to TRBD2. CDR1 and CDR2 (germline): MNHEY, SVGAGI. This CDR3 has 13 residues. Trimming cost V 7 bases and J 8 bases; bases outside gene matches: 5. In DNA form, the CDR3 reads TGTGCCAGCAAGCTAGCGGGAGCGTATGAGCAGTTCTTC. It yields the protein CASKLAGAYEQFF.

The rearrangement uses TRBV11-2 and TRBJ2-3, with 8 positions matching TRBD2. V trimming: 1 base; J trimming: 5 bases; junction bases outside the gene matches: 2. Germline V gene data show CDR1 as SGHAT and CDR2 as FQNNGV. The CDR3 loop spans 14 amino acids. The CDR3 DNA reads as TGTGCCAGCAGCTTAGTTAGCGGGAAAGATACGCAGTATTTT. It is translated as CASSLVSGKDTQYF.

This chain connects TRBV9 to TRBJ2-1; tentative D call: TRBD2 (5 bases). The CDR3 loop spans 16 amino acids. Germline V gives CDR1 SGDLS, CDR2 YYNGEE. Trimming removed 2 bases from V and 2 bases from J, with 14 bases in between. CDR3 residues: CASSVTSRGAYNEQFF. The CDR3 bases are TGTGCCAGCAGCGTCACCTCACGGGGAGCCTACAATGAGCAGTTCTTC.

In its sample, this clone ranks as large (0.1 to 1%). CDR3 sequence (DNA): TGTGCCAGTAGGGCGACAGCCAATCAGCCCCAGCATTTT. It yields the protein CASRATANQPQHF. The V and J genes are TRBV19 and TRBJ1-5; the D gene is possibly TRBD1 (5 bases). The germline CDR1 and CDR2 sequences are LNHDA and SQIVND (reference sequence). The V end was cut by 6 bases, the J end by 3 bases, with 9 bases between. This CDR3 has 13 amino acids.

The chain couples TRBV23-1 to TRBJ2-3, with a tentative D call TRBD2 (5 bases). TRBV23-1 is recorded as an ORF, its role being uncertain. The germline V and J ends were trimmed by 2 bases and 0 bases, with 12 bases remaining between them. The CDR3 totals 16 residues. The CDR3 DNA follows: TGCGCCAGCAGTCAACTAAGCGGAACTAGCACAGATACGCAGTATTTT. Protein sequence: CASSQLSGTSTDTQYF.

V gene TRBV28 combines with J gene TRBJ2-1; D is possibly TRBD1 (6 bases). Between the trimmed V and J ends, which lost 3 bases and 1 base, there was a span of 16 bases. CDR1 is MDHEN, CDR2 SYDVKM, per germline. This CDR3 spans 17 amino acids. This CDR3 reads CASSFPDDRTSYNEQFF. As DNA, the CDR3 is TGTGCCAGCAGTTTCCCAGACGACAGGACATCCTACAATGAGCAGTTCTTC.

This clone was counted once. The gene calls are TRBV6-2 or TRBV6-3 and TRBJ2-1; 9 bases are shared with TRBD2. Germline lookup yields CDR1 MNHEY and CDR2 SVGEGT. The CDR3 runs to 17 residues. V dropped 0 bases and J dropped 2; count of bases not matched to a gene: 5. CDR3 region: CASSYSKGGRAYNEQFF. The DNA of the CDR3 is TGTGCCAGCAGTTACTCGAAAGGCGGGAGGGCCTACAATGAGCAGTTCTTC.

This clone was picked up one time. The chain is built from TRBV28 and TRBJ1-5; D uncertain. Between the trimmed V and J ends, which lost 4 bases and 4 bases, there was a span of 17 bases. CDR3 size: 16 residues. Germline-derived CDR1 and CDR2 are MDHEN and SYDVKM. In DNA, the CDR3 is TGTGCCAGCAGTTCCTTATTTGGCAGAAGTAATCAGCCCCAGCATTTT. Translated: CASSSLFGRSNQPQHF. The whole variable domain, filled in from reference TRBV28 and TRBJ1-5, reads DVKVTQSSRYLVKRTGEKVFLECVQDMDHENMFWYRQDPGLGLRLIYFSYDVKMKEKGDIPEGYSVSREKKERFSLILESASTNQTSMYLCASSSLFGRSNQPQHFGDGTRLSIL.

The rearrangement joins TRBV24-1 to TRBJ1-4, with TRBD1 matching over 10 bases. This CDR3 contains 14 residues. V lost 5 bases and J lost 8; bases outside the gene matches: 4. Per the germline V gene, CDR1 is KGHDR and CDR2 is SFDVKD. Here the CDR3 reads CATSGSGQGEKLFF. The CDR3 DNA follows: TGTGCCACCAGTGGGTCGGGACAGGGGGAAAAACTGTTTTTT.

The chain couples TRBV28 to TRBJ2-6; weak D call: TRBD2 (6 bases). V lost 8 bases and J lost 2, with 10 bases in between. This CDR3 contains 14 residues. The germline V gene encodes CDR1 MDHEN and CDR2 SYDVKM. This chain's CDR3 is CASFPGAGANVLTF. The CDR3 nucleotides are TGTGCCAGCTTCCCGGGGGCTGGGGCCAACGTCCTGACTTTC. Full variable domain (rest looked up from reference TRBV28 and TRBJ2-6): DVKVTQSSRYLVKRTGEKVFLECVQDMDHENMFWYRQDPGLGLRLIYFSYDVKMKEKGDIPEGYSVSREKKERFSLILESASTNQTSMYLCASFPGAGANVLTFGAGSRLTVL.

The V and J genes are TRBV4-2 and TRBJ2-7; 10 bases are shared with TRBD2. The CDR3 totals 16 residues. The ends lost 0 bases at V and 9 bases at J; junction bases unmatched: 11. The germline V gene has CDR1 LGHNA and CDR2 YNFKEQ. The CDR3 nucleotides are TGTGCCAGCAGCCAAGATGGGGGGACTAGCGACCGAACGCAGTACTTC. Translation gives CASSQDGGTSDRTQYF.

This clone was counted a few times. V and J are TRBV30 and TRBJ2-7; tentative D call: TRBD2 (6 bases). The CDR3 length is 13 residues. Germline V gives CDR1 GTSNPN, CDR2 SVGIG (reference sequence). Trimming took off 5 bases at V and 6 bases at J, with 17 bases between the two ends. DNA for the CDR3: TGTGCCTGGGATCTACGGGGGTTTGGCGAGCAGTACTTC. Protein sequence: CAWDLRGFGEQYF. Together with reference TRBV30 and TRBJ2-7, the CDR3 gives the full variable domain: SQTIHQWPATLVQPVGSPLSLECTVEGTSNPNLYWYRQAAGRGLQLLFYSVGIGQISSEVPQNLSASRPQDRQFILSSKKLLLSDSGFYLCAWDLRGFGEQYFGPGTRLTVT.

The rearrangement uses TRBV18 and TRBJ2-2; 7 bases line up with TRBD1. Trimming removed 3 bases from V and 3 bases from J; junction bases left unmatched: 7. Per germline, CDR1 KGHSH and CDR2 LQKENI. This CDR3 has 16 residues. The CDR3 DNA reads TGTGCCAGCTCACCGACAGGGCATGTGGACACCGGGGAGCTGTTTTTT. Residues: CASSPTGHVDTGELFF.

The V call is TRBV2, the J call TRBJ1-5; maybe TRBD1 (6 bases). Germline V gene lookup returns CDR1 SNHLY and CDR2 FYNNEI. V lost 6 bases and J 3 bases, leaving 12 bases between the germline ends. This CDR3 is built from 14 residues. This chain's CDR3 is CASRGALNNQPQHF. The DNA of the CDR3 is TGTGCCAGCAGGGGGGCCTTAAACAATCAGCCCCAGCATTTT.

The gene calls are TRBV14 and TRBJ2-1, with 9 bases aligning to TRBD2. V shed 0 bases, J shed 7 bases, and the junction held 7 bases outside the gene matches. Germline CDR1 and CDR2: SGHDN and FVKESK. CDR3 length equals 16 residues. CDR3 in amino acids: CASSQDGAGGRNEQFF. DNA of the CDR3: TGTGCCAGCAGCCAAGATGGGGCGGGAGGGAGAAATGAGCAGTTCTTC.

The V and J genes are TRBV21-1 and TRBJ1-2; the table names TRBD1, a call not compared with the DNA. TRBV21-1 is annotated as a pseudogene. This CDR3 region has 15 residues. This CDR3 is CASSSRSDRAYGYTF. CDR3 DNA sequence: TGTGCCAGCAGCTCACGGTCGGACAGGGCCTATGGCTACACCTTC.

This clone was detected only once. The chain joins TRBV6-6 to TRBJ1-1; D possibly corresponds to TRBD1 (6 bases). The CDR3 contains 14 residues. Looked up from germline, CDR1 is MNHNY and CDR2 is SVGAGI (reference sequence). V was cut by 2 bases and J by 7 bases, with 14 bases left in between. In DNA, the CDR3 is TGTGCCAGCAGTTACACCGGGACACCTATTGAAGCTTTCTTT. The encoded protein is CASSYTGTPIEAFF.

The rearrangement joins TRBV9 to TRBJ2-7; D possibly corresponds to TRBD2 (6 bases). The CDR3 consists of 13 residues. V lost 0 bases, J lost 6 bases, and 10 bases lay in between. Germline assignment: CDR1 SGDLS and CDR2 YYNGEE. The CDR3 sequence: CASSVGGKTEQYF. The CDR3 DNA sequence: TGTGCCAGCAGCGTAGGCGGGAAGACCGAGCAGTACTTC.

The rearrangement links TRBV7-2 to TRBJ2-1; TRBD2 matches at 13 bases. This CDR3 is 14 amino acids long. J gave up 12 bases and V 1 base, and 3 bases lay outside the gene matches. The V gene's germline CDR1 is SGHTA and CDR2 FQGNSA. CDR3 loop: CASSLGLAGGRQFF. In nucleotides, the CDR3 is TGTGCCAGCAGCTTAGGACTAGCGGGAGGTAGGCAGTTCTTC.

CDR3 sequence (DNA): TGTGCCAGCATAGGCGGAAACTTCTATGGCTACACCTTC. This sequence encodes CASIGGNFYGYTF. J is TRBJ1-2 and V is TRBV28, with D uncertain. Germline loops: CDR1 MDHEN, CDR2 SYDVKM. The length of the CDR3 is 13 residues. V lost 7 bases to trimming and J lost 4 bases, with 13 bases between them.

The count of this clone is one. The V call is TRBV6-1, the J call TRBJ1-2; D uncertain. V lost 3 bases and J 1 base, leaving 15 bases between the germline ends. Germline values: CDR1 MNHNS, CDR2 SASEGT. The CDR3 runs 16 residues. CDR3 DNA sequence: TGTGCCAGCAGTGAGATGTTGAGGGCCCTTAACTATGGCTACACCTTC. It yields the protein CASSEMLRALNYGYTF.